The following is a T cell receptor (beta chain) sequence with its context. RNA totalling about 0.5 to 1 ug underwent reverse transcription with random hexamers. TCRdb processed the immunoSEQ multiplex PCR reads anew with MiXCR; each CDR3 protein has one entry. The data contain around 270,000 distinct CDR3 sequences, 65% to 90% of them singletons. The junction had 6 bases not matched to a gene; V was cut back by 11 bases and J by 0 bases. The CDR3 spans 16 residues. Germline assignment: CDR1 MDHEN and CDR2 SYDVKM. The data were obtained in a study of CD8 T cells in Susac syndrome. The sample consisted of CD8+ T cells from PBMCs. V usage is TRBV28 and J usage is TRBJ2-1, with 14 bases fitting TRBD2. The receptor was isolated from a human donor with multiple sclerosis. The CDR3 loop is CAAGTSGSLSYNEQFF. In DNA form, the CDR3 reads TGTGCCGCCGGGACTAGCGGGAGTCTCTCCTACAATGAGCAGTTCTTC.